These 9 T cell receptor beta chains were all obtained from the same sample, sequenced in a study of T-cell memory formation after mild COVID-19. Each CDR3 protein is one row after TCRdb ran MiXCR on the 5' RACE reads. The data show 150,000 or so distinct CDR3 sequences, approximately 14% seen once. The specimen sequenced was PBMCs or a T cell subset sorted from them (not recorded which). These receptors all come from an adult woman who had mild COVID-19 (a few samples of this study predate the infection). Cell type and time point are not known.

The chain couples TRBV7-9 to TRBJ1-5, with unresolved D. Germline CDR1 SEHNR, CDR2 FQNEAQ (reference sequence). This CDR3 is 16 amino acids long. Trimming took off 4 bases at V and 1 base at J, with 14 bases between the two ends. CDR3 loop: CASSSAGPISNQPQHF. The CDR3 DNA sequence: TGTGCCAGCAGCTCAGCTGGGCCTATAAGCAATCAGCCCCAGCATTTT.

This clonotype was picked up a small number of times. The V call is TRBV6-6, the J call TRBJ1-1; no definite D call. Germline values: CDR1 MNHNY, CDR2 SVGAGI (reference sequence). V gave up 0 bases and J gave up 1 base, with 6 bases separating them. This CDR3 has 14 amino acids. The CDR3 region has the DNA TGTGCCAGCAGTTACTCGAGACAGAACACTGAAGCTTTCTTT. It yields the protein CASSYSRQNTEAFF.

The chain couples TRBV9 to TRBJ2-1; 12 bases are shared with TRBD2. This CDR3 region has 16 residues. V dropped 3 bases and J dropped 10; count of bases not matched to a gene: 11. Per the germline V gene, CDR1 is SGDLS and CDR2 is YYNGEE. CDR3 in amino acids: CASSASGLAGFHEQFF. Written as DNA, the CDR3 is TGTGCCAGCAGCGCCTCGGGACTAGCGGGTTTTCACGAGCAGTTCTTC.

A few counts support this clonotype. The chain joins TRBV12-3 or TRBV12-4 to TRBJ2-7; 7 positions match TRBD1. CDR3 length: 17 residues. The ends lost 6 bases at V and 0 bases at J; junction bases unmatched: 14. The CDR3 DNA sequence: TGTGCCAGCAGCCCGAACCTCAGGGGGAGTAGCTCCTACGAGCAGTACTTC. Translation gives CASSPNLRGSSSYEQYF.

The sample holds many counts of this clonotype. The chain uses TRBV29-1 and TRBJ2-7, with no clear D. This CDR3 comprises 13 residues. The germline V gene has CDR1 SQVTM and CDR2 ANQGSEA. V lost 4 bases and J lost 0, with 10 bases in between. This CDR3 is CSVVKTPSYEQYF. The CDR3 nucleotides are TGCAGCGTTGTCAAAACGCCCTCCTACGAGCAGTACTTC.

This clonotype was detected ten times or more. The V call is TRBV12-3 or TRBV12-4, the J call TRBJ1-2; perhaps TRBD1 as D (6 bases). The CDR3 is 12 residues long. V lost 6 bases, J lost 7 bases, and 12 bases lay in between. This chain's CDR3 is CASRQGGGGYTF. CDR3 nucleotide sequence: TGTGCCAGCAGGCAGGGAGGGGGTGGCTACACCTTC.

The genes are TRBV24-1 and TRBJ2-1; TRBD1 might be the D (6 bases). CDR1 and CDR2 (germline): KGHDR, SFDVKD. V dropped 7 bases and J dropped 3 bases, with 15 bases sitting between them. This CDR3 is 15 amino acids long. The CDR3 DNA is TGTGCCACCAGCTACGGGACATCGGGCTACAATGAGCAGTTCTTC. It specifies CATSYGTSGYNEQFF.

This chain connects TRBV5-6 to TRBJ2-5; TRBD2 aligns across 10 bases. J gave up 5 bases and V 4 bases, and 11 bases lay outside the gene matches. The CDR3 is 16 amino acids. Germline assignment: CDR1 SGHDT and CDR2 YYEEEE. This chain's CDR3 is CASSPLSGRSLETQYF. In DNA form, the CDR3 reads TGTGCCAGCAGCCCTCTTAGCGGGAGGTCTTTGGAGACCCAGTACTTC.

As DNA, the CDR3 is TGTGCCATCAGCGCCATGGACAGGGCTGAATTACATGGGGGGCAGTTCTTC. It encodes CAISAMDRAELHGGQFF. This chain connects TRBV10-3 to TRBJ2-1, with TRBD1 identical over 8 bases. Germline trimming cut 6 bases from V and 12 bases from J; bases unmatched to any gene: 22. The CDR3 is 17 amino acids. CDR1 and CDR2 from the germline V gene are ENHRY and SYGVKD.